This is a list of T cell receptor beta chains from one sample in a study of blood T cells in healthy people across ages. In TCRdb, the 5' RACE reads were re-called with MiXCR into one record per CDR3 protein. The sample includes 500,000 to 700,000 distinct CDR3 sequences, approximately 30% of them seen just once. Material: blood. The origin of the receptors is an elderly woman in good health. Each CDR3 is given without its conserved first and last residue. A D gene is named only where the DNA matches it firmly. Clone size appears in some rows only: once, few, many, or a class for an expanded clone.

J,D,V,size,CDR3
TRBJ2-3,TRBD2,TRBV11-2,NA,ASSPSGVTDTQY
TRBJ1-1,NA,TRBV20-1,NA,SAYSGVGTEAF
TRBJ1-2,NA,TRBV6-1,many,ASSEAICT
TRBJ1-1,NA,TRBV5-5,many,ASSLRLTGSTEAF
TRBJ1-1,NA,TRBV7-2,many,ASSLVLTPAPRNTEAF
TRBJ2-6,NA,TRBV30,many,AWIKIAGSGANVLT
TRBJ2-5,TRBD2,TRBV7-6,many,ASSPIRASGQETQY
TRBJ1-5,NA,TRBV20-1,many,RETGRGQPQH
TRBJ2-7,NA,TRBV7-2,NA,ASSQPGYEQY
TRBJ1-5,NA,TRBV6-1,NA,ASTVQGSRNQPQH
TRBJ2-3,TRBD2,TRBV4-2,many,ASSPLAGAPTDTQY
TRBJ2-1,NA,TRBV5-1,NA,ASSPLGGNYNEQF
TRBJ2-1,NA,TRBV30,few,AWSPLPSANEQF
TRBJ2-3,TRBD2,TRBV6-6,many,ASRLTSGGTDTQY
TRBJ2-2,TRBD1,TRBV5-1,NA,ASSLTGTGRSTGELF
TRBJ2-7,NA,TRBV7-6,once,ASSWDGYLLEQY